This T cell receptor (beta chain) is from a study of blood T cells in healthy people across ages. Study findings and constraints: Among long-lived donors, naive CD4+ cells were more numerous and diversity higher than in aged donors.

This clonotype was observed a handful of times. Its antigen remains unidentified. This CDR3 is 17 amino acids long. V gave up 4 bases and J gave up 4 bases; unmatched junction bases: 8. Germline V CDR1 and CDR2: SGDLS, YYNGEE. A sample-barcoded 5' primer and a J-beta primer mix were used in a second PCR of roughly 7 to 11 cycles. In TCRdb, the 5' RACE reads were re-called with MiXCR into one record per CDR3 protein. The repertoire includes hundreds of thousands of distinct CDR3 sequences, around half of them detected once, and approximately 40% sits in the top ten. The gene calls are TRBV9 and TRBJ2-1; 13 bases fit TRBD2. Material: blood. This clonotype was sampled from a man at least 80 years old in good health. The chain's CDR3 is CASSSGTSGNNYNEQFF. The CDR3 DNA reads as TGTGCCAGCAGCTCCGGGACTAGCGGGAATAATTACAATGAGCAGTTCTTC.